Listed here is a single T cell receptor beta chain. The data were obtained in a study of cytomegalovirus exposure and HLA in healthy donors. Profiling relied on immunoSEQ multiplex PCR, and the TCRdb table lists in-frame clones only, not all of them. This sample carries over 150,000 clones, around 85% of them seen once, and the ten largest clones take approximately 5%. V was clipped by 0 bases and J by 2 bases, with 6 bases between them. CDR3 length: 15 residues. The germline V gene encodes CDR1 SGHRS and CDR2 YFSETQ. This TCR was sampled from a woman aged 30 to 39 in good health and CMV-seronegative. V usage is TRBV5-1 and J usage is TRBJ2-6, with D unclear. The sample was PBMCs. The CDR3 bases are TGCGCCAGCAGCTTGGTATCTACTGGGGCCAACGTCCTGACTTTC. Its protein is CASSLVSTGANVLTF.